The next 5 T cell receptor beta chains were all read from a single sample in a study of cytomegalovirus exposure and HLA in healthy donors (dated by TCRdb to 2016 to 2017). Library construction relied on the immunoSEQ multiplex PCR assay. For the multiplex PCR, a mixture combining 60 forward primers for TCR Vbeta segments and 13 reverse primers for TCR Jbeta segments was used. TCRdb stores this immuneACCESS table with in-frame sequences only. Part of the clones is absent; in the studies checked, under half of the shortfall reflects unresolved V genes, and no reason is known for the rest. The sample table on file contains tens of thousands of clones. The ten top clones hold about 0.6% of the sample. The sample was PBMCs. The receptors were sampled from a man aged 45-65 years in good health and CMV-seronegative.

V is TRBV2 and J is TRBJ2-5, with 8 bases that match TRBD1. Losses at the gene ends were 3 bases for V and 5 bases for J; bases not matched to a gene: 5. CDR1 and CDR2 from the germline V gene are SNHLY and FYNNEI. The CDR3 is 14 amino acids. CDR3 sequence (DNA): TGTGCCAGCAGTGAGCGTTACAGGGGGGAGACCCAGTACTTC. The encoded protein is CASSERYRGETQYF.

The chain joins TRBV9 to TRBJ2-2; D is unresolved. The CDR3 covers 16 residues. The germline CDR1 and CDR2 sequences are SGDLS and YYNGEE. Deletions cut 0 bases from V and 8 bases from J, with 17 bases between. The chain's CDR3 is CASSVAKSLPVGELFF. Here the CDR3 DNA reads TGTGCCAGCAGCGTAGCTAAGAGTCTCCCGGTGGGGGAGCTGTTTTTT.

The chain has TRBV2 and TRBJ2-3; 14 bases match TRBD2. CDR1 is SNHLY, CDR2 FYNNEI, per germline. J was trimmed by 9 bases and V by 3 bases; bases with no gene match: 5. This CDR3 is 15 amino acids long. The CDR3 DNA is TGTGCCAGCAGTGAGGGGACTAGCGGGGGAAGAACGCAGTATTTT. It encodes CASSEGTSGGRTQYF.

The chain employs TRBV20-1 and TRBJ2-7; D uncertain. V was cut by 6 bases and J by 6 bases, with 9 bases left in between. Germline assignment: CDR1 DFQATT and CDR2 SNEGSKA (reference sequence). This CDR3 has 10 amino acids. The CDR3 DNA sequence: TGCAGTGCAGAGCGAAGCGAGCAGTACTTC. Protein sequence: CSAERSEQYF.

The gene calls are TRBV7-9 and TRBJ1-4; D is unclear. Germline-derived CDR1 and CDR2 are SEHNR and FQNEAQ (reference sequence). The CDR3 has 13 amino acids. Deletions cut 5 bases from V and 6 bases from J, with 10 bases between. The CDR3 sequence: CASSQTGDEKLFF. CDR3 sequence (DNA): TGTGCCAGCAGCCAGACGGGAGATGAAAAACTGTTTTTT.